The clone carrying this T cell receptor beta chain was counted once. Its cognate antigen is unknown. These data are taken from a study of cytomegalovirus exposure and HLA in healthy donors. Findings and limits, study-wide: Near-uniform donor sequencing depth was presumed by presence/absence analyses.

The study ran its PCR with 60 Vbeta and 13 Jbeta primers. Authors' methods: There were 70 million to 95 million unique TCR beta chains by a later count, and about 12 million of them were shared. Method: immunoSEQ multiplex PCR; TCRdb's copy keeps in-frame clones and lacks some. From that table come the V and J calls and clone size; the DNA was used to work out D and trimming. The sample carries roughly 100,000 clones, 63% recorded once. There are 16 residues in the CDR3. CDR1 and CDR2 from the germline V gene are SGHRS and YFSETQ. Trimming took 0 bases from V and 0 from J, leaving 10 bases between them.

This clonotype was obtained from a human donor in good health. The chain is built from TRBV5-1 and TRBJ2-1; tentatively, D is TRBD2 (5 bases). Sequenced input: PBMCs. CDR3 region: CASSLDRRSSYNEQFF. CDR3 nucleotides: TGCGCCAGCAGCTTGGACCGGAGGTCCTCCTACAATGAGCAGTTCTTC.